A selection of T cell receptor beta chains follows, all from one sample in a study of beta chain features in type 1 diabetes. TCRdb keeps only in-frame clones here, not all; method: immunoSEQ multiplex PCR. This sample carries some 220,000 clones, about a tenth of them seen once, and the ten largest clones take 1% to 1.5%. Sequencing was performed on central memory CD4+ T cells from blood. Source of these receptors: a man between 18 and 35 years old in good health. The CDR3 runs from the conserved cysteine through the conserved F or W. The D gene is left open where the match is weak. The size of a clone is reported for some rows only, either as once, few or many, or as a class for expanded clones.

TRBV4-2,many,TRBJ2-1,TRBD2,TGTGCCAGCAGCCAAGATTATCTAGCGGGAGGCAATGAGCAGTTCTTC,CASSQDYLAGGNEQFF
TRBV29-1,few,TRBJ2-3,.,TGCAGCGTGCCCGTAGGGGGGCAGATAGTAGATACGCAGTATTTT,CSVPVGGQIVDTQYF
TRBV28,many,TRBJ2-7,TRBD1,TGTGCCAGCAGTTCCCCACAGGGGTACATCTACGAGCAGTACTTC,CASSSPQGYIYEQYF
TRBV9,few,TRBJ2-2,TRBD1,TGTGCCAGCAGCGCCCTCCCGGGACAGGTCACCGGGGAGCTGTTTTTT,CASSALPGQVTGELFF
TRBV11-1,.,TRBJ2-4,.,TGTGCCAGCAGCTTAAGCAGGGCTGGAAACATTCAGTACTTC,CASSLSRAGNIQYF
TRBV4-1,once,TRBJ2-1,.,TGCGCCAGCAGCCCGCCCAGCGCGTCCTACAATGAGCAGTTCTTC,CASSPPSASYNEQFF
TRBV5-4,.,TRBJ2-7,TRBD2,TGTGCCAGCAGCTTGCAGCGGGGAAGCTACGAGCAGTACTTC,CASSLQRGSYEQYF
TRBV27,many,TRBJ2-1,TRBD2,TGTGCCAGCAGTTTTCCCCTAGCGGGAAACAATGAGCAGTTCTTC,CASSFPLAGNNEQFF
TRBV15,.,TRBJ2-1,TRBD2,TGTGCCACCAGCAGAGTGACTAGCGGGAGGGCCGGGTCTTTGAATGAGCAGTTCTTC,CATSRVTSGRAGSLNEQFF
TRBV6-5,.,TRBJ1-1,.,TGTGCCAGCAGTTACTCCGGGACGGCGAACACTGAAGCTTTCTTT,CASSYSGTANTEAFF
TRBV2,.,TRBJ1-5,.,TGTGCCAGCAGTGTCGGGCAGGATAGCAATCAGCCCCAGCATTTT,CASSVGQDSNQPQHF
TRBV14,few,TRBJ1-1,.,TGTGCCAGCAGCTTTAACCGGGACACTGAAGCTTTCTTT,CASSFNRDTEAFF
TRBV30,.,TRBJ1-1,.,TGTGCCTGGAGGGGCCGAAGAGGGACTGAAGCTTTCTTT,CAWRGRRGTEAFF
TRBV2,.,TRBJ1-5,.,TGTGCCAGCAGCGGTCGTAGCAATCAGCCCCAGCATTTT,CASSGRSNQPQHF
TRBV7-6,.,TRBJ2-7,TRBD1,TGTGCCAGCAGCCAGAGGACAGGGGGGAGCGAGCAGTACTTC,CASSQRTGGSEQYF
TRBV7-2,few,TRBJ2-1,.,TGTGCCAGCAGCTTAGCGCCCTACAATGAGCAGTTCTTC,CASSLAPYNEQFF
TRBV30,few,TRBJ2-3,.,TGTGCCTGGAGTGTAAGCACAGATACGCAGTATTTT,CAWSVSTDTQYF
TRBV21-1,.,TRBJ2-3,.,TGTGCCAGCAGCGGAGGACTATACACAGATACGCAGTATTTT,CASSGGLYTDTQYF
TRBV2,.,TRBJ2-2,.,TGTGCCAGCAGTGTTCTCTATACCGGGGAGCTGTTTTTT,CASSVLYTGELFF
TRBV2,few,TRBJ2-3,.,TGTGCCAGCACCAAGGAGGTGACAGATACGCAGTATTTT,CASTKEVTDTQYF
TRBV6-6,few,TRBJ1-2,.,TGTGCCAGCAGTTTAGACATCTATGGCTACACCTTC,CASSLDIYGYTF
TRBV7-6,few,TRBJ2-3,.,TGTGCCAGCAGCCCTAGGGCCACAGATACGCAGTATTTT,CASSPRATDTQYF
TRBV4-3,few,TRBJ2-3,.,TGCGCCAGCAGCCAAGAAAACTTGGGAGATACGCAGTATTTT,CASSQENLGDTQYF
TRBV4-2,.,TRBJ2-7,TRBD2,TGTGCCAGCAGCTCCGACGGTATAGCGGGAGTTGAGCAGTACTTC,CASSSDGIAGVEQYF
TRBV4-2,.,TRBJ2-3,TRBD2,TGTGCCAGCAGCCAAGAGGGACTAGCAGTGGGAGATACGCAGTATTTT,CASSQEGLAVGDTQYF
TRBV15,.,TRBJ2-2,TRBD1,TGTGCCACCAGCAGAGGGACAGGAAGATTCACCGGGGAGCTGTTTTTT,CATSRGTGRFTGELFF
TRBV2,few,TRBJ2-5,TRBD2,TGTGCCAGCAGTGAGCGGGAGAGAGAGACCCAGTACTTC,CASSERERETQYF
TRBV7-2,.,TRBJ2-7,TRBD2,TGTGCCAGCAGCTTAGATCTAACTAGCGGCCTCTACGAGCAGTACTTC,CASSLDLTSGLYEQYF
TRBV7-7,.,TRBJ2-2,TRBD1,TGTGCTAGCAGCTTATCACAGGGGGTTACAGGGGAGCTGTTTTTT,CASSLSQGVTGELFF
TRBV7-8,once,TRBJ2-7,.,TGTGCCAGCAGCCCGGTCGCGAGCGGGTACGAGCAGTACTTC,CASSPVASGYEQYF
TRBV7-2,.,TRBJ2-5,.,TGTGCCAGCAGCTTAGACTGGTACCAAGAGACCCAGTACTTC,CASSLDWYQETQYF
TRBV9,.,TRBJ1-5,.,TGTGCCAGTGGGACGGTTAATCAGCCCCAGCATTTT,CASGTVNQPQHF
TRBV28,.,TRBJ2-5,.,TGTGCCAGCAGACTCAGTCAAGAGACCCAGTACTTC,CASRLSQETQYF
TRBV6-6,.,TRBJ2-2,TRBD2,TGTGCCAGCAGCCGACCCGGACTAGGAAACACCGGGGAGCTGTTTTTT,CASSRPGLGNTGELFF
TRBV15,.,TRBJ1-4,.,TGTGCCACCAGCAGAACCACGGCCAGGGCGGGGGAAAAACTGTTTTTT,CATSRTTARAGEKLFF
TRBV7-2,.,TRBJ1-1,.,TGTGCCAGCAGCTTTGATGGAAACACTGAAGCTTTCTTT,CASSFDGNTEAFF
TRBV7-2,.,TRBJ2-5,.,TGTGCCAGCAGCTTTCGGTCCCAGGGCTTTCAAGAGACCCAGTACTTC,CASSFRSQGFQETQYF
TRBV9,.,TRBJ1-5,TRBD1,TGTGCCAGCAGCGTGGGACAGGGGGCCGCACAGCCCCAGCATTTT,CASSVGQGAAQPQHF
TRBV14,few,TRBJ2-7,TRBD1,TGTGCCAGCAGCCCTCTCGGGACAGCAACCTACGAGCAGTACTTC,CASSPLGTATYEQYF
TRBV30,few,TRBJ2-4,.,TGTGCCTGGAGTCTCAGTTTTAAAAACATTCAGTACTTC,CAWSLSFKNIQYF
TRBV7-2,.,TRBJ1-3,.,TGTGCCAGCAGCCCCCAGAGTATTTACTCTGGAAACACCATATATTTT,CASSPQSIYSGNTIYF
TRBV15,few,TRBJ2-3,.,TGTGCCACCAGCAGAGGACAGAACACAGATACGCAGTATTTT,CATSRGQNTDTQYF
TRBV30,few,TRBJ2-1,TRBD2,TGTGCCGGAGTCCGATTAGCGGGGGGTGGTGAGCAGTTCTTC,CAGVRLAGGGEQFF
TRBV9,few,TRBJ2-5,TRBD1,TGTGCCAGCAGCGTAGGGGCCTCGCGACAGGGGGTATTGGAGACCCAGTACTTC,CASSVGASRQGVLETQYF
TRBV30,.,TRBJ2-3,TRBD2,TGTGCCTGGAGTGGGGCGGGAGGTAGCACAGATACGCAGTATTTT,CAWSGAGGSTDTQYF
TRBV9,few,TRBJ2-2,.,TGTGCCAGCGGACCCGGGGCCGTAACCGGGGAGCTGTTTTTT,CASGPGAVTGELFF
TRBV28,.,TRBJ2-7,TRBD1,TGTGCCAGCAGACCGGGACAGACCCTACGCGAGCAGTACTTC,CASRPGQTLREQYF
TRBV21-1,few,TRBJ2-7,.,TGTGCCAGCAGCAAAACGCCAGATCCACGAGAATTCCACGAGCAGTACTTC,CASSKTPDPREFHEQYF
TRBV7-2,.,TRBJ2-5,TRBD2,TGTGCCAGCACAGACATAGCGGGAGACCTAGGGGAGCAGTACTTC,CASTDIAGDLGEQYF